Listed here are 2 T cell receptor beta chains from one sample, sequenced in a study of blood T cell repertoires in COVID-19. Data came from immunoSEQ multiplex PCR; TCRdb stores just in-frame clones and leaves some out. The sample comprises under 200,000 clones, around 87% of which are singletons, and less than 1% rests with the top ten. The specimen sequenced was peripheral blood. These receptors came from a man aged 18 to 29 with acute or convalescent COVID-19.

The chain combines TRBV10-2 with TRBJ2-7, with D possibly matching TRBD2 (5 bases). This CDR3 is 14 amino acids long. Germline CDR1 reads WSHSY; CDR2 reads SAAADI. V was shortened by 4 bases and J by 2 bases, with 12 bases between the two germline ends. DNA of the CDR3: TGCGCCAGCAGTGGAACGGGGAGAACCTACGAGCAGTACTTC. Its protein is CASSGTGRTYEQYF.

In this sample, this clone turned up once. The chain carries TRBV9 and TRBJ2-3; TRBD2 is a possible D gene (5 bases). This CDR3 contains 22 residues. V lost 0 bases and J lost 4, with 33 bases in between. The V gene's germline CDR1 is SGDLS and CDR2 YYNGEE. CDR3 residues: CASSVGNFGNLRKLPGSDTQYF. CDR3 bases: TGTGCCAGCAGCGTAGGAAATTTCGGGAATCTGAGAAAGCTCCCAGGTTCAGATACGCAGTATTTT.